This T cell receptor beta chain was captured by sequencing in a study of cytotoxic CD8 clonotypes in ibrutinib-treated CLL. Study in general: Sequenced samples delivered averages of roughly 250,000 productive templates and around 90,000 productive rearrangements.

Of note for this clone: Its antigen is unknown.

The data were produced by immunoSEQ multiplex PCR, yet TCRdb's version contains in-frame clones alone and is incomplete. The profile shows some 130,000 clones, about three quarters of them singletons. Germline loops: CDR1 MNHEY, CDR2 SMNVEV (reference sequence). V lost 4 bases to trimming and J lost 5 bases, with 11 bases between them. There are 13 residues in the CDR3. Whole-study results and caveats: The study sampled sustained-remission and progressing patients at different times.

This sequence joins TRBV27 and TRBJ2-5, with a possible D match to TRBD1 (5 bases). The source of this sequence is a human donor with chronic lymphocytic leukemia. The sequenced sample was PBMCs, obtained after 24 months of ibrutinib treatment. The CDR3 loop reads CASSSGQGETQYF. The CDR3 nucleotides are TGTGCCAGCAGTTCTGGGCAGGGTGAGACCCAGTACTTC.